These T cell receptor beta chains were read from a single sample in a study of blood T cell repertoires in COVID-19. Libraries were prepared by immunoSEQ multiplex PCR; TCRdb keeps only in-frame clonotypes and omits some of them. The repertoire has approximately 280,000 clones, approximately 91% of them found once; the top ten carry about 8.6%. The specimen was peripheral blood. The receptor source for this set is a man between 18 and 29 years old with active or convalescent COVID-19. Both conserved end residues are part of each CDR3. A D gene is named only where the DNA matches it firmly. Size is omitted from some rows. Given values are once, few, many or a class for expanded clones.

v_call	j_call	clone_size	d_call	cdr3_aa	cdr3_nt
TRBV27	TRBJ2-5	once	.	CASSFSRRTQETQYF	TGTGCCAGCAGTTTTAGTCGACGGACACAAGAGACCCAGTACTTC
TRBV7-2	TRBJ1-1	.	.	CASSLIGDTEAFF	TGTGCCAGCAGCTTAATCGGGGACACTGAAGCTTTCTTT
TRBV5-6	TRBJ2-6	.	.	CASSFRGPGANVLTF	TGTGCCAGCAGCTTCAGGGGTCCTGGGGCCAACGTCCTGACTTTC
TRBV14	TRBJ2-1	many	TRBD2	CASSQDPPGTSGYNEQFF	TGTGCCAGCAGCCAAGATCCGCCCGGGACTAGCGGGTACAATGAGCAGTTCTTC
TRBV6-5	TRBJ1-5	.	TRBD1	CASSEGAGNQPQHF	TGTGCCAGCAGCGAGGGGGCTGGCAATCAGCCCCAGCATTTT
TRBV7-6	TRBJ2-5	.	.	CASSSVSAGQETQYF	TGTGCCAGCAGCTCAGTATCTGCGGGACAAGAGACCCAGTACTTC
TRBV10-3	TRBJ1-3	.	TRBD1	CAISGTGGFGNTIYF	TGTGCCATCAGTGGCACAGGGGGCTTTGGAAACACCATATATTTT
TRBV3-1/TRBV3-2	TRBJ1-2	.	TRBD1	CASSQATGQGFYYTF	TGTGCCAGCAGCCAAGCCACGGGACAGGGATTTTACTACACCTTC
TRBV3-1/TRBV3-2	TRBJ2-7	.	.	CASSQDLGKLYEQYF	TGTGCCAGCAGCCAAGATCTAGGAAAACTCTACGAGCAGTACTTC
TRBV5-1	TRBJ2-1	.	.	CASSFSITGYPYNEQFF	TGCGCCAGCAGCTTCTCCATTACGGGGTACCCCTACAATGAGCAGTTCTTC
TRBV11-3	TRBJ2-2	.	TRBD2	CASSRYGTSGNTNTGELFF	TGTGCCAGCAGCCGATATGGGACTAGCGGGAATACGAACACCGGGGAGCTGTTTTTT